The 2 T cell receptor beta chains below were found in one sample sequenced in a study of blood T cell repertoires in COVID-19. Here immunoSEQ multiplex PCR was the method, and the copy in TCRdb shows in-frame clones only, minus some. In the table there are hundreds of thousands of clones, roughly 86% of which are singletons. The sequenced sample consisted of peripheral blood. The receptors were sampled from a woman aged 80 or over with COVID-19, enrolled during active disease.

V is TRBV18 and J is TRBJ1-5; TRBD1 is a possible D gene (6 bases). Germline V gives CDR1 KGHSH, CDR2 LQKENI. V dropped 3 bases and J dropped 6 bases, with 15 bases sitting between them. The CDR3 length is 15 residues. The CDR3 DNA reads TGTGCCAGCTCACCCGGGGACACTTTGGGTCAGCCCCAGCATTTT. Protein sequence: CASSPGDTLGQPQHF.

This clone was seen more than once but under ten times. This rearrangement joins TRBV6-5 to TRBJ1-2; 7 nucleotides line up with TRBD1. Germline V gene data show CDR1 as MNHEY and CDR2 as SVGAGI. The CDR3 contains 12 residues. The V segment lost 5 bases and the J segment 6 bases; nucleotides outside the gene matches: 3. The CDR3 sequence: CASSPTGNGYTF. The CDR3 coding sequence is TGTGCCAGCAGTCCGACAGGGAATGGCTACACCTTC.